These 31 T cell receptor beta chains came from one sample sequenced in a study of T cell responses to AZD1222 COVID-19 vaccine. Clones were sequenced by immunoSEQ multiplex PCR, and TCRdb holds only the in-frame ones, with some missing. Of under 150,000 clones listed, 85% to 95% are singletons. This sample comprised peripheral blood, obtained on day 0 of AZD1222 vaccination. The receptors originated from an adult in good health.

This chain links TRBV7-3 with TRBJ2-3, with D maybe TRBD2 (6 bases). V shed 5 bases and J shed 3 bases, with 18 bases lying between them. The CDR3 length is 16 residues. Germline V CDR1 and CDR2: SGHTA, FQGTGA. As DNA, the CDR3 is TGTGCCAGCAGCCTTAACGTCGGGGGTAGTACAGATACGCAGTATTTT. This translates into CASSLNVGGSTDTQYF. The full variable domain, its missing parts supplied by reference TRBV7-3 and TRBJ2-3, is GAGVSQTPSNKVTEKGKYVELRCDPISGHTALYWYRQSLGQGPEFLIYFQGTGAADDSGLPNDRFFAVRPEGSVSTLKIQRTERGDSAVYLCASSLNVGGSTDTQYFGPGTRLTVL.

The CDR3 reads CASSPMAGVNSPLHF. CDR3 sequence (DNA): TGTGCCAGCAGCCCCATGGCAGGAGTGAATTCACCCCTCCACTTT. The chain couples TRBV7-8 to TRBJ1-6; D unclear. This CDR3 has 15 amino acids. V dropped 5 bases and J dropped 7 bases, with 15 bases sitting between them. Germline-derived CDR1 and CDR2 are SGHVS and FQNEAQ.

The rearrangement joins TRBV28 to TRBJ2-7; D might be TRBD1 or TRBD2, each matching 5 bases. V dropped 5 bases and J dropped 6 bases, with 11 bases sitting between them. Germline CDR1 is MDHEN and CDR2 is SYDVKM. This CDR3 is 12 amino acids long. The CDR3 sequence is CASSPSGLEQYF. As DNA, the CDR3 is TGTGCCAGCAGTCCCTCGGGGCTCGAGCAGTACTTC. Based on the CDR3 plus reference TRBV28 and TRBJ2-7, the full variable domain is DVKVTQSSRYLVKRTGEKVFLECVQDMDHENMFWYRQDPGLGLRLIYFSYDVKMKEKGDIPEGYSVSREKKERFSLILESASTNQTSMYLCASSPSGLEQYFGPGTRLTVT.

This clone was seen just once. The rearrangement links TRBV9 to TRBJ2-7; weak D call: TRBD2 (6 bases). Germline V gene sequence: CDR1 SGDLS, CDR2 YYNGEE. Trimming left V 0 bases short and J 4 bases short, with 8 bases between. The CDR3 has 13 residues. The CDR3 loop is CASSVGTTYEQYF. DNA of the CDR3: TGTGCCAGCAGCGTAGGGACTACATACGAGCAGTACTTC.

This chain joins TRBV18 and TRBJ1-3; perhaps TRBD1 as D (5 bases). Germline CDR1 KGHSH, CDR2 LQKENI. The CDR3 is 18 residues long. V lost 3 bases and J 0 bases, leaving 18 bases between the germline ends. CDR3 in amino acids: CASSPYWQGSGSGNTIYF. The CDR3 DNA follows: TGTGCCAGCTCACCGTACTGGCAGGGTTCAGGCTCTGGAAACACCATATATTTT.

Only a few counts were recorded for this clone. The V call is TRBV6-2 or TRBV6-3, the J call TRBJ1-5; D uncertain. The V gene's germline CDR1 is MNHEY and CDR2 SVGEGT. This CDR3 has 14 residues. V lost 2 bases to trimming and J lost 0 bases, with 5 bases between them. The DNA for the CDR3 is TGTGCCAGCAGTTACCGGGGTAGCAATCAGCCCCAGCATTTT. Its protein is CASSYRGSNQPQHF.

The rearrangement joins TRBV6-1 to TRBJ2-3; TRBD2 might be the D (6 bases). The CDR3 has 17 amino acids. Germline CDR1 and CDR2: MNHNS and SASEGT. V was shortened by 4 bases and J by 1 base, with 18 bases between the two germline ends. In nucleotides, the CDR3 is TGTGCCAGCAGTGGCCCTCTTCTGGGACTTCGCACAGATACGCAGTATTTT. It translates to CASSGPLLGLRTDTQYF.

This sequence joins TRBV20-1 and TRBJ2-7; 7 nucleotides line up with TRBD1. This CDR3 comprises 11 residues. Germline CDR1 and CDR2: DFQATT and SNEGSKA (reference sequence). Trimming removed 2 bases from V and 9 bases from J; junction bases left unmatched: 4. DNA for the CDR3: TGCAGTGCTAGAACAGGGGAGCTGCAGTACTTC. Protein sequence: CSARTGELQYF.

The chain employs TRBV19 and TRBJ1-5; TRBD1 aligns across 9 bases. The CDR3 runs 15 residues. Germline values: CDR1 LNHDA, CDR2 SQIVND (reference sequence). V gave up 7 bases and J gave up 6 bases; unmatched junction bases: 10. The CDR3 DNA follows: TGTGCCAGTAAGGTAGGACAGGGGATGACTCAGCCCCAGCATTTT. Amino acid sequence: CASKVGQGMTQPQHF.

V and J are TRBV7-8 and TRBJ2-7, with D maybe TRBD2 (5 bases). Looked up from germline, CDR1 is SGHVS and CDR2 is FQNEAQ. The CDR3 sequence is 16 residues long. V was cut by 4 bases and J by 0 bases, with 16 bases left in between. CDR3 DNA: TGTGCCAGCAGCTCCGAACCCCCCGCGGGCTCCTACGAGCAGTACTTC. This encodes CASSSEPPAGSYEQYF.

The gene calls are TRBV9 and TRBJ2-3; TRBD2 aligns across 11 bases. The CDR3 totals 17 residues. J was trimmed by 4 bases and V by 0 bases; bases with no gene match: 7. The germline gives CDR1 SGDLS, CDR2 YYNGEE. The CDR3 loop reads CASSVDSSGGVADTQYF. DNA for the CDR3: TGTGCCAGCAGCGTAGATAGTAGCGGGGGGGTGGCAGATACGCAGTATTTT.

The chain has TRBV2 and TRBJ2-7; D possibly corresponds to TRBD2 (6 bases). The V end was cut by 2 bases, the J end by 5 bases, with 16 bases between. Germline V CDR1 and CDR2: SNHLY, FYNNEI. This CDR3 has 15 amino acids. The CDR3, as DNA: TGTGCCAGCAGTGAATCTGCGGGGACGGCAAACGAGCAGTACTTC. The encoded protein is CASSESAGTANEQYF.

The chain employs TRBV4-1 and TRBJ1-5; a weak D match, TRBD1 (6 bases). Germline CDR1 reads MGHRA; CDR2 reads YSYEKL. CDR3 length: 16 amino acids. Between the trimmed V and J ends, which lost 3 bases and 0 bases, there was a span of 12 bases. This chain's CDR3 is CASSQGTHDSNQPQHF. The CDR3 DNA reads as TGCGCCAGCAGCCAGGGGACACACGATAGCAATCAGCCCCAGCATTTT.

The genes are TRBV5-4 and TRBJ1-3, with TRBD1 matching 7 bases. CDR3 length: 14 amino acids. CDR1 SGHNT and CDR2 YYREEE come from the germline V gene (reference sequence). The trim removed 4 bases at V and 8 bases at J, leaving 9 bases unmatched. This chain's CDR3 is CASSPGTAADTIYF. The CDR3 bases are TGTGCCAGCAGCCCTGGGACAGCCGCGGACACCATATATTTT.

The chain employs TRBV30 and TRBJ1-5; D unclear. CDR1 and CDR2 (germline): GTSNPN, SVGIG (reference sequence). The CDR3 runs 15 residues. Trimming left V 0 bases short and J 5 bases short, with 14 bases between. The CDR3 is CAWSVSDIIDQPQHF. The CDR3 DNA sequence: TGTGCCTGGAGTGTTTCTGACATAATCGATCAGCCCCAGCATTTT.

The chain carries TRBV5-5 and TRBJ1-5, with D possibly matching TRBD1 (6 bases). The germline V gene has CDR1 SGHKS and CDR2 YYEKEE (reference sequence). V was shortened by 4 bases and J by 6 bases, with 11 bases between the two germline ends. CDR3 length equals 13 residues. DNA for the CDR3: TGTGCCAGCAGCCTACAGGGCGGTCAGCCCCAGCATTTT. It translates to CASSLQGGQPQHF.

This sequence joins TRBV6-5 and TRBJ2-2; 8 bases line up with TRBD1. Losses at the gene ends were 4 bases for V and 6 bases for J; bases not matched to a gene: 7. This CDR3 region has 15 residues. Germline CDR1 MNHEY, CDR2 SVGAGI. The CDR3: CASSWDRRAPGELFF. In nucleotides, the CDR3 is TGTGCCAGCAGTTGGGACAGGAGGGCCCCCGGGGAGCTGTTTTTT.

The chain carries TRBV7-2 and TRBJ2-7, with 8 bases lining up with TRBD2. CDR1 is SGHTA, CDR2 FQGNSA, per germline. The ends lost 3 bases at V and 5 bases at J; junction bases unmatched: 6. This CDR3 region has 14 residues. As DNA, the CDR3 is TGTGCCAGCAGCTTTGGCGGGAGGATCCACGAGCAGTACTTC. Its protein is CASSFGGRIHEQYF.

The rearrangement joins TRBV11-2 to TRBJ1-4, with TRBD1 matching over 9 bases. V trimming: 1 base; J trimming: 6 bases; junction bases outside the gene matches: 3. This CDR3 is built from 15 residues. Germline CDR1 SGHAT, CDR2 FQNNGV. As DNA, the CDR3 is TGTGCCAGCAGCTTAGGGGACAGGGACCATGAAAAACTGTTTTTT. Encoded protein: CASSLGDRDHEKLFF. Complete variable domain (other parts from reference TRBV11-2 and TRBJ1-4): EAGVAQSPRYKIIEKRQSVAFWCNPISGHATLYWYQQILGQGPKLLIQFQNNGVVDDSQLPKDRFSAERLKGVDSTLKIQPAKLEDSAVYLCASSLGDRDHEKLFFGSGTQLSVL.

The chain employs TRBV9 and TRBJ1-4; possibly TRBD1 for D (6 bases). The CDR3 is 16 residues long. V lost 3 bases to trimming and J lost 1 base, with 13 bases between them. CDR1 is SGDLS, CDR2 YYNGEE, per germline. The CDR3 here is CASSAYLGGTNEKLFF. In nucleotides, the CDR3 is TGTGCCAGCAGCGCTTATTTAGGGGGAACTAATGAAAAACTGTTTTTT.

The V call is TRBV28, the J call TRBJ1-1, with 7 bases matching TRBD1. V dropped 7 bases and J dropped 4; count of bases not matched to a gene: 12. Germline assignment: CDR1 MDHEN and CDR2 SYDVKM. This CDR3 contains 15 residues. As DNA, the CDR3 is TGTGCCAGCACCACAGGGACAGCAAGTGGCACTGAAGCTTTCTTT. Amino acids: CASTTGTASGTEAFF.

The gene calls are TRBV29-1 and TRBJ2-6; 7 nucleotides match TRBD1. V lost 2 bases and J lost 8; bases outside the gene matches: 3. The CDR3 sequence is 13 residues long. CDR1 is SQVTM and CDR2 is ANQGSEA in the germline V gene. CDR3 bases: TGCAGCGTTGAACAGGGGGACCCCAACGTCCTGACTTTC. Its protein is CSVEQGDPNVLTF.

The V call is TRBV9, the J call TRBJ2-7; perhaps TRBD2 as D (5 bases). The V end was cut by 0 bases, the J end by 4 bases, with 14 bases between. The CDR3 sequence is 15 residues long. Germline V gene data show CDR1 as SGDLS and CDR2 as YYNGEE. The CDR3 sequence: CASSVGSGLMYEQYF. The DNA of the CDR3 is TGTGCCAGCAGCGTAGGTTCGGGATTGATGTACGAGCAGTACTTC.

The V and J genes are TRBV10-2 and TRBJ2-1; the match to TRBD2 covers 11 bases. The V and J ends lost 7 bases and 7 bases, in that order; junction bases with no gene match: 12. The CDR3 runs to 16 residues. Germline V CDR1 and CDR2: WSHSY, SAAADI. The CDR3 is CASTLAGGHSRNEQFF. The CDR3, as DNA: TGCGCCAGCACTCTAGCGGGGGGCCATTCTCGGAATGAGCAGTTCTTC.

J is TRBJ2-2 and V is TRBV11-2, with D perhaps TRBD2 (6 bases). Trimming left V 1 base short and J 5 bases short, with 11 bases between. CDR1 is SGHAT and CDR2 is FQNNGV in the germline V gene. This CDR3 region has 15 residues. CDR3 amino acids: CASSLVGSGTGELFF. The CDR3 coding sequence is TGTGCCAGCAGCTTAGTTGGTAGCGGTACCGGGGAGCTGTTTTTT.

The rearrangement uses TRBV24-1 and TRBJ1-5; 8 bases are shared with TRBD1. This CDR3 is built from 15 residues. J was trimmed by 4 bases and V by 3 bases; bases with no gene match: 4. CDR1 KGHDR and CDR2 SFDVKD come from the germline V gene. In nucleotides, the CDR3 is TGTGCCACCAGTGATAAGGACAGGGATAATCAGCCCCAGCATTTT. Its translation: CATSDKDRDNQPQHF.

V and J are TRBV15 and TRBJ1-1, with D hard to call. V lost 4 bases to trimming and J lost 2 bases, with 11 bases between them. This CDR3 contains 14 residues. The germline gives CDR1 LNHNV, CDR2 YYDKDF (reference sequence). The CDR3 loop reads CATSKADINTEAFF. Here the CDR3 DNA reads TGTGCCACCAGCAAGGCAGATATAAACACTGAAGCTTTCTTT. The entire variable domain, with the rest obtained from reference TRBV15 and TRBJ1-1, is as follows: DAMVIQNPRYQVTQFGKPVTLSCSQTLNHNVMYWYQQKSSQAPKLLFHYYDKDFNNEADTPDNFQSRRPNTSFCFLDIRSPGLGDTAMYLCATSKADINTEAFFGQGTRLTVV.

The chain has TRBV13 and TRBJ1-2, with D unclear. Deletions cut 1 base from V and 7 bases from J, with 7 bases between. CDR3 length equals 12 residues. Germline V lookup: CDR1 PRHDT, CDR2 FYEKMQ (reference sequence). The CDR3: CASSLERGGYTF. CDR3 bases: TGTGCCAGCAGCTTAGAACGGGGTGGCTACACCTTC.

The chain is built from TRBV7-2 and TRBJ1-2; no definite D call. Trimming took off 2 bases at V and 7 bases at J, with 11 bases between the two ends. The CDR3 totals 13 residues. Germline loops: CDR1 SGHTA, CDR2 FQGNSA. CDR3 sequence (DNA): TGTGCCAGCAGCTTATCGTCGGGGTCTGGCTACACCTTC. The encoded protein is CASSLSSGSGYTF.

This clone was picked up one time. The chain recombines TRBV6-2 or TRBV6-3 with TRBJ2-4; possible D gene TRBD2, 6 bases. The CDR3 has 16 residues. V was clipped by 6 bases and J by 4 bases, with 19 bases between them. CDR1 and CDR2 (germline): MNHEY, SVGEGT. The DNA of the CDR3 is TGTGCCAGCAGACCTTGGGGAGCGGGTAGGAAAAACATTCAGTACTTC. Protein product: CASRPWGAGRKNIQYF.

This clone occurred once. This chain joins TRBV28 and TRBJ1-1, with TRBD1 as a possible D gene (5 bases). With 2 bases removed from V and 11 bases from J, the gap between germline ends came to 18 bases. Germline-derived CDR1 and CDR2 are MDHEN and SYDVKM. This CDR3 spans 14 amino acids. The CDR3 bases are TGTGCCAGCAGTTTAACAGGACCCTGGACGGGGGCTTTCTTT. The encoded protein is CASSLTGPWTGAFF.